This TCR beta chain was sequenced during a study of read filtering for tumor transcriptome and immune sequencing. Study-wide results and limits: Sorted CD138-negative bone marrow cells were not purified T cells.

In germline, CDR1 is DFQATT, CDR2 SNEGSKA (reference sequence). V dropped 0 bases and J dropped 6; count of bases not matched to a gene: 9. The CDR3 is 16 amino acids. By proportion, this clonotype is medium-sized. Its antigen is still unknown. Molecular barcoded adaptors covering alpha/delta and beta/gamma chains were used on around 370 ng RNA. TCRdb passed the reads through MiXCR, listing each CDR3 protein once. The sample holds 13,000 to 15,000 distinct CDR3 sequences, over 20% seen once. The genes are TRBV20-1 and TRBJ2-5; TRBD2 aligns across 11 bases. The source of this sequence is a donor aged 40 or over with multiple myeloma. The sequencing sample was made of a population of CD138-negative cells sorted from bone marrow. The CDR3 region has the DNA TGCAGTGCTAGAGATCTGGCTAGCGGGGGGTGGAAGACCCAGTACTTC. The encoded protein is CSARDLASGGWKTQYF.